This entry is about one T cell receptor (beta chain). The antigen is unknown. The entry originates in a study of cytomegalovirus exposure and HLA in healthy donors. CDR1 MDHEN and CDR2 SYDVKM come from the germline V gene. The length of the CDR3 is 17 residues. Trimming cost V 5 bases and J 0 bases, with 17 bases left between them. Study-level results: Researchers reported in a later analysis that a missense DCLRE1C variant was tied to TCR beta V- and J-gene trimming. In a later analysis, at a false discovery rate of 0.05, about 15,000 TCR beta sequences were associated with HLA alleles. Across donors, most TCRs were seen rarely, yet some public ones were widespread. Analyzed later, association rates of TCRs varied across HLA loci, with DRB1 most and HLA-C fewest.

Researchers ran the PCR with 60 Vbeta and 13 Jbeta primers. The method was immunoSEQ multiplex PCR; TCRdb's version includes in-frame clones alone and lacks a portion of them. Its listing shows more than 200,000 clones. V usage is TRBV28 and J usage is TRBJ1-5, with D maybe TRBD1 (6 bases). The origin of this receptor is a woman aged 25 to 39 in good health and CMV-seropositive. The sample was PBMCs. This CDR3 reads CASSPDSGVYSNQPQHF. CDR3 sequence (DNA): TGTGCCAGCAGTCCAGACTCAGGGGTCTATAGCAATCAGCCCCAGCATTTT.